These 24 T cell receptor beta chains share one sample of origin, sequenced in a study of blood T cells in healthy people across ages. Alongside a J-beta primer mix, a sample-barcoded 5' primer served in a second PCR lasting roughly 7 to 11 cycles. TCRdb fed the 5' RACE reads into MiXCR, producing one record per CDR3 protein. This table has around 600,000 distinct CDR3 sequences, roughly 48% appearing once. The sequenced material came from blood. All receptors derive from a man older than 75 in good health.

V and J are TRBV9 and TRBJ1-1; perhaps TRBD1 as D (5 bases). Germline V lookup: CDR1 SGDLS, CDR2 YYNGEE. The CDR3 has 14 residues. Trimming cost V 0 bases and J 2 bases, with 8 bases left between them. In nucleotides, the CDR3 is TGTGCCAGCAGCGTAGAGGGGAAAAACACTGAAGCTTTCTTT. Translating gives CASSVEGKNTEAFF.

This clonotype was observed a handful of times. The chain links TRBV25-1 to TRBJ2-5; 10 nucleotides agree with TRBD1. The germline gives CDR1 MGHDK, CDR2 SYGVNS. Trimming removed 6 bases from V and 4 bases from J; junction bases left unmatched: 11. The CDR3 covers 16 residues. CDR3 in DNA: TGTGCCAGCAGAGATACCGGACAGGGGGGGCGAGAGACCCAGTACTTC. Amino acid sequence: CASRDTGQGGRETQYF.

CDR3 nucleotide sequence: TGTGCCAGCAGTCCGGGGCCCATACAGGGGGGAATTCTTAACTATGGCTACACCTTC. It encodes CASSPGPIQGGILNYGYTF. This chain connects TRBV27 to TRBJ1-2; 8 bases are shared with TRBD1. CDR3 length: 19 residues. With V trimmed by 5 bases and J by 1 base, 18 bases remained unmatched. Germline loops: CDR1 MNHEY, CDR2 SMNVEV (reference sequence).

This clonotype has only a few counts. The CDR3 loop reads CATGVVGPHNEQFF. The CDR3 DNA reads TGTGCCACCGGAGTTGTCGGTCCCCACAATGAGCAGTTCTTC. The rearrangement links TRBV6-6 to TRBJ2-1, with D uncertain. Germline CDR1 is MNHNY and CDR2 is SVGAGI (reference sequence). The germline V and J ends were trimmed by 10 bases and 5 bases, with 18 bases remaining between them. CDR3 length equals 14 residues.

The chain combines TRBV13 with TRBJ2-1; D unclear. This CDR3 region has 13 residues. Germline V gene data show CDR1 as PRHDT and CDR2 as FYEKMQ (reference sequence). V lost 5 bases and J lost 6, with 11 bases in between. The CDR3: CASSPRMANEQFF. CDR3 in DNA: TGTGCCAGCAGCCCCAGAATGGCCAATGAGCAGTTCTTC.

This clonotype was detected only once. The chain recombines TRBV4-3 with TRBJ2-5; D may match TRBD1 or TRBD2 (5 bases each). The end of the DNA fits TRBJ2-7 better, so the J call may be wrong. Germline V gives CDR1 LGHNA, CDR2 YSLEER. The CDR3 consists of 15 residues. CDR3 bases: TGCGCCAGCAGCTCAGGGTGGAGGAGCGAGGACGAGCAGTACTTC. Its protein product is CASSSGWRSEDEQYF.

The sample holds many counts of this clonotype. The CDR3 spells CASSYSGNSGSSRNEQFF. CDR3 bases: TGTGCCAGCAGTTACTCGGGTAATAGCGGGAGTTCCAGGAATGAGCAGTTCTTC. The chain links TRBV6-6 to TRBJ2-1; 9 bases map to TRBD2. The trim removed 0 bases at V and 7 bases at J, leaving 13 bases unmatched. Germline-derived CDR1 and CDR2 are MNHNY and SVGAGI (reference sequence). The CDR3 sequence is 18 residues long.

The chain joins TRBV20-1 to TRBJ2-1; 14 bases align to TRBD2. The CDR3 extends over 14 amino acids. Per germline, CDR1 DFQATT and CDR2 SNEGSKA (reference sequence). Unmatched junction bases numbered 6, after V lost 6 bases and J lost 8 bases. Here the CDR3 DNA reads TGCAGTGCGCAGACTAGCGGGGGGGCTCATGAGCAGTTCTTC. It yields the protein CSAQTSGGAHEQFF.

The rearrangement links TRBV6-6 to TRBJ2-7, with D perhaps assigned TRBD1 or TRBD2 (5 bases each). V was cut by 1 base and J by 2 bases, with 15 bases left in between. CDR3 length: 16 residues. Germline CDR1 is MNHNY and CDR2 is SVGAGI (reference sequence). This chain's CDR3 is CASSYFTGTVAYEQYF. CDR3 DNA sequence: TGTGCCAGCAGTTACTTTACCGGGACGGTCGCCTACGAGCAGTACTTC.

This clonotype was found a few times. The chain carries TRBV4-2 and TRBJ2-1; TRBD2 aligns across 8 bases. From germline, CDR1 is LGHNA and CDR2 YNFKEQ. The CDR3 runs to 17 residues. Losses at the gene ends were 0 bases for V and 9 bases for J; bases not matched to a gene: 13. The CDR3 nucleotides are TGTGCCAGCAGCCAAGATCGGGCTAGCGGGTCGGGGCGTGAGCAGTTCTTC. It is translated as CASSQDRASGSGREQFF.

The chain couples TRBV6-2 or TRBV6-3 to TRBJ1-2, with D possibly matching TRBD1 (6 bases). Looked up from germline, CDR1 is MNHEY and CDR2 is SVGEGT. The CDR3 extends over 14 amino acids. The germline V and J ends were trimmed by 6 bases and 4 bases, with 15 bases remaining between them. The CDR3: CASREQGSGYGYTF. Written as DNA, the CDR3 is TGTGCCAGCAGGGAACAGGGATCCGGCTATGGCTACACCTTC.

Comment on this clonotype: The junction and the germline gene differ at one end; a read error may be behind it. The chain couples TRBV7-9 to TRBJ2-5; D is possibly TRBD1 (6 bases). TRBJ2-7 matches the DNA end more closely, so the J call is doubtful. Germline V lookup: CDR1 SEHNR, CDR2 FQNEAQ (reference sequence). CDR3 size: 14 residues. CDR3 protein: CTSSTQGFSLEQYF. CDR3 coding DNA: TGTACCAGCAGCACACAGGGTTTTTCTCTCGAGCAGTACTTC.

The V and J genes are TRBV9 and TRBJ2-7; TRBD1 matches 10 bases. V shed 2 bases and J 5 bases; nucleotides not matched to a gene: 10. Germline V lookup: CDR1 SGDLS, CDR2 YYNGEE. The CDR3 is 16 residues long. DNA of the CDR3: TGTGCCAGCAGCGTTGGCCCGGGACAGGGGAGAGACGAGCAGTACTTC. Its translation is CASSVGPGQGRDEQYF.

The chain employs TRBV4-3 and TRBJ2-1, with 7 positions matching TRBD2. From germline, CDR1 is LGHNA and CDR2 YSLEER. The CDR3 is made up of 19 amino acids. The J segment lost 0 bases and the V segment lost 2 bases, leaving 13 bases of the junction unmatched. This CDR3 is CASSQQSGKSVGSYNEQFF. As DNA, the CDR3 is TGCGCCAGCAGCCAACAAAGCGGGAAGTCCGTGGGCTCCTACAATGAGCAGTTCTTC.

As regards this clonotype: This clone may be a read error of a much larger clone one base away. DNA of the CDR3: TGCAGTGTACAACTAGCGGGGGGGTACAATGAGCAGTTCTTC. It encodes CSVQLAGGYNEQFF. The V gene is TRBV20-1, the J gene TRBJ2-1, with TRBD2 matching over 13 bases. With V trimmed by 7 bases and J by 4 bases, 4 bases remained unmatched. Germline V gene lookup returns CDR1 DFQATT and CDR2 SNEGSKA (reference sequence). CDR3 size: 14 residues.

The genes are TRBV6-5 and TRBJ1-1; D is unresolved. The germline V gene has CDR1 MNHEY and CDR2 SVGAGI. V lost 2 bases, J lost 6 bases, and 16 bases lay in between. This CDR3 is built from 15 residues. CDR3 loop: CASSYGWGSDAEAFF. The DNA for the CDR3 is TGTGCCAGCAGTTACGGCTGGGGTTCTGACGCTGAAGCTTTCTTT.

The chain employs TRBV11-1 and TRBJ2-3; 12 nucleotides agree with TRBD2. The V gene's germline CDR1 is SGHAT and CDR2 FQDESV (reference sequence). The length of the CDR3 is 22 residues. Trimming took 5 bases from V and 0 from J; bases not matched to a gene: 21. In DNA form, the CDR3 reads TGTGCCAGCAGCCCAAAGAAACGACTAGCGGGAGAGACGGAGATTAGCACAGATACGCAGTATTTT. It specifies CASSPKKRLAGETEISTDTQYF.

This clonotype was observed a single time. The genes are TRBV7-6 and TRBJ2-3; D is unresolved. V was pared by 5 bases and J by 4 bases, with 13 bases between. CDR3 length: 14 amino acids. Germline-derived CDR1 and CDR2 are SGHVS and FNYEAQ. The CDR3: CASSPPRGSDTQYF. DNA for the CDR3: TGTGCCAGCAGCCCGCCTAGAGGATCAGATACGCAGTATTTT. The entire variable domain, with the rest obtained from reference TRBV7-6 and TRBJ2-3, is as follows: GAGVSQSPRYKVTKRGQDVALRCDPISGHVSLYWYRQALGQGPEFLTYFNYEAQQDKSGLPNDRFSAERPEGSISTLTIQRTEQRDSAMYRCASSPPRGSDTQYFGPGTRLTVL.

The V gene is TRBV20-1, the J gene TRBJ2-7, with D perhaps TRBD2 (5 bases). This CDR3 is built from 17 residues. Germline CDR1 DFQATT, CDR2 SNEGSKA (reference sequence). Trimming left V 3 bases short and J 7 bases short, with 28 bases between. CDR3 sequence: CSASNSYGDVTNNEQYF. In nucleotides, the CDR3 is TGCAGTGCTAGTAATTCTTACGGGGATGTTACAAACAATGAGCAGTACTTC.

The genes are TRBV4-3 and TRBJ1-4, with unresolved D. Trimming pared 0 bases from V and 10 bases from J, leaving 12 bases between. CDR1 and CDR2 (germline): LGHNA, YSLEER. The CDR3 has 14 residues. CDR3 in amino acids: CASSQDRGFGKLFF. The CDR3 DNA reads TGCGCCAGCAGCCAAGACCGAGGTTTTGGAAAACTGTTTTTT.

This clonotype was found a few times. This sequence joins TRBV28 and TRBJ2-7; 7 nucleotides align to TRBD1. J lost 3 bases, V lost 6 bases, and 8 bases had no gene match. CDR3 length equals 14 residues. In germline, CDR1 is MDHEN, CDR2 SYDVKM. CDR3 loop: CASRTTWDSYEQYF. CDR3 coding DNA: TGTGCCAGCAGGACCACGTGGGACAGCTACGAGCAGTACTTC. The whole variable domain, remainder taken from reference TRBV28 and TRBJ2-7, is DVKVTQSSRYLVKRTGEKVFLECVQDMDHENMFWYRQDPGLGLRLIYFSYDVKMKEKGDIPEGYSVSREKKERFSLILESASTNQTSMYLCASRTTWDSYEQYFGPGTRLTVT.

The J gene is TRBJ2-5, the V gene TRBV7-2; maybe TRBD2 (5 bases). This CDR3 has 14 amino acids. From germline, CDR1 is SGHTA and CDR2 FQGNSA. Trimming left V 5 bases short and J 6 bases short, with 16 bases between. The CDR3 sequence is CASSHRRSVQTQYF. CDR3 in DNA: TGTGCCAGCAGCCACCGACGTAGCGTACAGACCCAGTACTTC.

This clonotype was picked up a small number of times. This chain joins TRBV7-9 and TRBJ2-2; TRBD1 aligns across 8 bases. Germline V gene sequence: CDR1 SEHNR, CDR2 FQNEAQ (reference sequence). The CDR3 loop spans 15 amino acids. Losses at the gene ends were 3 bases for V and 4 bases for J; bases not matched to a gene: 4. CDR3 nucleotide sequence: TGTGCCAGCAGCTTGATGGACAGGGTCACCGGGGAGCTGTTTTTT. It translates to CASSLMDRVTGELFF.

This clonotype turned up a few times. The chain employs TRBV7-9 and TRBJ2-1; D call uncertain. The better agreement between TRBJ2-7 and the DNA end casts doubt on the J call. The CDR3 contains 13 residues. In germline, CDR1 is SEHNR, CDR2 FQNEAQ (reference sequence). CDR3 nucleotide sequence: TGTGCCAGCAGCTTAGTGGCAGTGAATGAGCAGTACTTC. Its protein product is CASSLVAVNEQYF.